This paragraph reports one TCR beta chain. The germline CDR1 and CDR2 sequences are MDHEN and SYDVKM. CDR3 length: 16 residues. The J segment lost 5 bases and the V segment lost 1 base, leaving 8 bases of the junction unmatched. These data belong to a study of blood T cell repertoires in COVID-19. Profiling relied on immunoSEQ multiplex PCR, and the TCRdb table lists in-frame clones only, not all of them. The sample has under 100,000 clones, about 82% seen once. The chain recombines TRBV28 with TRBJ2-7; 10 bases line up with TRBD1. The clonotype comes from a man aged 50 to 59 with acute or convalescent COVID-19. Sample: peripheral blood. The CDR3 here is CASSLSSGTGVNEQYF. The CDR3 nucleotides are TGTGCCAGCAGTTTATCCTCCGGGACAGGGGTTAACGAGCAGTACTTC.